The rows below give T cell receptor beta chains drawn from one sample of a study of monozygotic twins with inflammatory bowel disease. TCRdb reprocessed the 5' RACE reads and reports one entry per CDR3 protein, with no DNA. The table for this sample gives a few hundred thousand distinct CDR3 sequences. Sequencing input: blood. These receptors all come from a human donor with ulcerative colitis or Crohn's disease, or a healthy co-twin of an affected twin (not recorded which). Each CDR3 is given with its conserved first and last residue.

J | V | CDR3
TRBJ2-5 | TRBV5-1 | CASSLTSALETQYF
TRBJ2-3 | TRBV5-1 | CASSGGTLEDTQYF
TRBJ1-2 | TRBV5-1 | CASSLGLRRYGYTF
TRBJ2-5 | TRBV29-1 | CSEQGPQETQYF
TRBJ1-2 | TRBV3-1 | CASSQEGQSYGYTF
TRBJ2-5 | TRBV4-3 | CASSQLRTDQETQYF
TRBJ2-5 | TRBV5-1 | CASSLVFTGPQETQYF
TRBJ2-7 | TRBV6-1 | CASVFLGDIAYEQYF
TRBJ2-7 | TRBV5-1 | CASSLEAGGVYEQYF
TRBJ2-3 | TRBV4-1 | CASSQERTIDTQYF
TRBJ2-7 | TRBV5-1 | CASSPGTPSHEQYF
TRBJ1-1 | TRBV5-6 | CASSPGQGAYTEAFF
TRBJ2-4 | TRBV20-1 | CSAAGGGNIQYF
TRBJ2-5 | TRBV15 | CATSSSQAEGQETQYF
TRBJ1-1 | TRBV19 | CASKRRQGLSEAFF
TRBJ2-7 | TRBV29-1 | CSAQWGQHYEQYF
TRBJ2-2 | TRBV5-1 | CASSFVDGNTGELFF
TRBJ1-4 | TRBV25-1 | CASSEFDRDNEKLFF
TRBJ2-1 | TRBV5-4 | CASSFRTGFENEQFF
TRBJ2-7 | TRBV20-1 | CSAGTGDPYEQYF
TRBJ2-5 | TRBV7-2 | CASSRHRQETQYF
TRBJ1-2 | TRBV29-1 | CSVEGTDYGYTF
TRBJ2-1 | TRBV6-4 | CASSVSSGGADEQFF
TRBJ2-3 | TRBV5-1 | CASSLSGGGTDTQYF
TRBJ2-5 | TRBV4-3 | CASSQVWGAETQYF
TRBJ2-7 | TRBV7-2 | CASSSEQGYEQYF
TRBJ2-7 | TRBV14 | CASSQEVGVYEQYF
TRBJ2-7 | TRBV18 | CASSRGSGGIGEQYF
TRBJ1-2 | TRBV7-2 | CASSLEAGGKIYGYTF
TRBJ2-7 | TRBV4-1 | CASSLEPGQGGYEQYF
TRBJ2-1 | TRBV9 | CASSARTGAYNEQFF
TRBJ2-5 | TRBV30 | CAWSVVLAQTQYF
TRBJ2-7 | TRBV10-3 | CAISVGQGTYEQYF
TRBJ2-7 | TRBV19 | CATRPRQELSYEQYF
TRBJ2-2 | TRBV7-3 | CASSPRGPTNTGELFF
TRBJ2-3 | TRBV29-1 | CSVEDHVDTQYF
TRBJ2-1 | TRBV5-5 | CASSLVGGEQFF
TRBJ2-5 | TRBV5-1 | CASSLADSRYRETQYF
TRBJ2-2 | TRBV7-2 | CASSSVLGQTGELFF
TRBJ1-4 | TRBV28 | CASKALDGRNEKLFF
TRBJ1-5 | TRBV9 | CASSVGGERGQPQHF
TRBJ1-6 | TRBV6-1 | CASSPEGANSPLHF
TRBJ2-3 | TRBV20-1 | CSALPLMGIDTQYF
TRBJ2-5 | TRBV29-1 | CSVATKQETQYF
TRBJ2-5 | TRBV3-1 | CASSQGIGGGQETQYF
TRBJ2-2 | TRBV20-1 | CSARDPSGAGELFF
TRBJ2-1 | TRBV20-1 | CSARGGAHDEQFF
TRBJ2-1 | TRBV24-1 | CATALKGDEQFF
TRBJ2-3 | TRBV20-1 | CSARPSVLSTDTQYF
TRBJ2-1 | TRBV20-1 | CSARDPGKTYNEQFF
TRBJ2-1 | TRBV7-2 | CASSGLRSNEQFF
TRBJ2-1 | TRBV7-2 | CASQRGGLNEQFF
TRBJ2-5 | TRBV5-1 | CASRIVETQYF
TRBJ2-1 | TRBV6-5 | CASSYTSGGNNEQFF
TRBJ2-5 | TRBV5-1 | CASSSFLGGAETQYF
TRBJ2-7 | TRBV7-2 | CASTLGSDSLSYEQYF